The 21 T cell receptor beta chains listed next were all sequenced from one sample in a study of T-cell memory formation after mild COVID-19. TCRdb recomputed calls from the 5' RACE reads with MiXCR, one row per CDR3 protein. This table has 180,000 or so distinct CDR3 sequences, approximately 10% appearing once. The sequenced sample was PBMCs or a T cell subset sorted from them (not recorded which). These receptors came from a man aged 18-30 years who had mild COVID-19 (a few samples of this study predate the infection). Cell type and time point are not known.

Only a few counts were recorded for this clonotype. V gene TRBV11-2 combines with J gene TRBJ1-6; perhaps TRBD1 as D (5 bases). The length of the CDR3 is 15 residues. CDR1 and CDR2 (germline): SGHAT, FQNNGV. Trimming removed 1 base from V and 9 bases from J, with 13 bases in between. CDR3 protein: CASSLGGGMRSPLHF. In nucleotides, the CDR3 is TGTGCCAGCAGCTTAGGGGGGGGGATGCGTTCACCCCTCCACTTT. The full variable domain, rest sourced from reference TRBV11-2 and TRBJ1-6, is EAGVAQSPRYKIIEKRQSVAFWCNPISGHATLYWYQQILGQGPKLLIQFQNNGVVDDSQLPKDRFSAERLKGVDSTLKIQPAKLEDSAVYLCASSLGGGMRSPLHFGNGTRLTVT.

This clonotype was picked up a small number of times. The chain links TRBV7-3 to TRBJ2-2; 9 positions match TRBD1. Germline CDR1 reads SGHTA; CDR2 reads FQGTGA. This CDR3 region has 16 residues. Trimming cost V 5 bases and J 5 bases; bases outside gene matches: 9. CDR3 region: CASSLQQGARTGELFF. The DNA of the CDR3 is TGTGCCAGCAGCCTCCAACAGGGGGCGCGTACCGGGGAGCTGTTTTTT. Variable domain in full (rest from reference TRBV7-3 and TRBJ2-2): GAGVSQTPSNKVTEKGKYVELRCDPISGHTALYWYRQSLGQGPEFLIYFQGTGAADDSGLPNDRFFAVRPEGSVSTLKIQRTERGDSAVYLCASSLQQGARTGELFFGEGSRLTVL.

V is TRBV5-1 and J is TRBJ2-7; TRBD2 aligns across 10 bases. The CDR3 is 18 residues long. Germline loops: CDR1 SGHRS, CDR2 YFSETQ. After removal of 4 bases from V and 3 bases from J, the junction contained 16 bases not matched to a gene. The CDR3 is CASSPASGSGKRNYEQYF. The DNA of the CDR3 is TGCGCCAGCAGCCCCGCTAGCGGGAGCGGGAAACGAAACTACGAGCAGTACTTC.

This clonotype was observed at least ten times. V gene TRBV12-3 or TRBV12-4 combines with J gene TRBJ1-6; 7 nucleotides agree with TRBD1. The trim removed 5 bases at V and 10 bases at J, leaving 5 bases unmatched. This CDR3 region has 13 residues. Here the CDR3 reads CASSVTGESPLHF. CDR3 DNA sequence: TGTGCCAGCAGTGTAACAGGGGAATCACCCCTCCACTTT.

The CDR3 DNA is TGTGCCAGCAGTCAGGACAGGGTTGAAGCTTTCTTT. Its translation is CASSQDRVEAFF. J is TRBJ1-1 and V is TRBV6-6; 8 bases fit TRBD1. Germline V gives CDR1 MNHNY, CDR2 SVGAGI (reference sequence). V lost 5 bases, J lost 7 bases, and 3 bases stayed unmatched. There are 12 residues in the CDR3.

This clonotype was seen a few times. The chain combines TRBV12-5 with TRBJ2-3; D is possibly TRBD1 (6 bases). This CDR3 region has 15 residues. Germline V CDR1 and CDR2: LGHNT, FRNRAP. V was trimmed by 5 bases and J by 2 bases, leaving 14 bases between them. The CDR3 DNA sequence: TGTGCTAGTGGTCCGGAGGACAGAAACACAGATACGCAGTATTTT. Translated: CASGPEDRNTDTQYF.

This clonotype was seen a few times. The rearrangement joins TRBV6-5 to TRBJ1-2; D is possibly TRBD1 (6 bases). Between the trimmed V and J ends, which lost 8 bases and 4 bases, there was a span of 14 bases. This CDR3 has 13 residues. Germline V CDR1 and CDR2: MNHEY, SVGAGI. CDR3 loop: CASRFQGLYGYTF. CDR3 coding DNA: TGTGCCAGCCGTTTTCAGGGGCTCTATGGCTACACCTTC.

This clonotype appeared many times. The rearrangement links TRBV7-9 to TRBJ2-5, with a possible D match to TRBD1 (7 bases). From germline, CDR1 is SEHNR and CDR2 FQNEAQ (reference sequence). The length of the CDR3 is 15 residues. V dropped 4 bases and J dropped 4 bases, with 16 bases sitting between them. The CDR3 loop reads CASSWRGPRGETQYF. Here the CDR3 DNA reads TGTGCCAGCAGCTGGAGGGGGCCCAGGGGAGAGACCCAGTACTTC.

CDR3 sequence: CASSYDRGTYEQYF. The CDR3 bases are TGTGCCAGCAGCTACGACAGGGGAACCTACGAGCAGTACTTC. This chain links TRBV6-5 with TRBJ2-7; TRBD1 matches at 8 bases. Germline CDR1 and CDR2: MNHEY and SVGAGI. The length of the CDR3 is 14 residues. Trimming took 6 bases from V and 2 from J; bases not matched to a gene: 6.

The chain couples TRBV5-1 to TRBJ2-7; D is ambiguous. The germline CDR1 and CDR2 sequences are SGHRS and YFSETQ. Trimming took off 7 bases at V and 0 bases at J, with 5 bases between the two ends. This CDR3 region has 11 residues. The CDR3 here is CASLSSYEQYV. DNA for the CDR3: TGCGCCAGCCTCAGCTCCTACGAGCAGTACGTC.

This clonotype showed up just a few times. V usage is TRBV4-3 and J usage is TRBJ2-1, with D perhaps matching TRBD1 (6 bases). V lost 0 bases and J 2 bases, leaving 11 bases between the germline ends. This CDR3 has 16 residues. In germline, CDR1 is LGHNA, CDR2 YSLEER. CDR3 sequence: CASSQEWRQAYNEQFF. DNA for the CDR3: TGCGCCAGCAGCCAAGAGTGGAGACAGGCCTACAATGAGCAGTTCTTC.

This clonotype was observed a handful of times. The CDR3 here is CASSQYAWDVGSGNTIYF. CDR3 coding DNA: TGCGCCAGCAGCCAATACGCCTGGGACGTCGGCTCTGGAAACACCATATATTTT. V and J are TRBV4-3 and TRBJ1-3; D may be TRBD1 (5 bases). There are 18 residues in the CDR3. Germline loops: CDR1 LGHNA, CDR2 YSLEER. Trimming left V 2 bases short and J 0 bases short, with 17 bases between.

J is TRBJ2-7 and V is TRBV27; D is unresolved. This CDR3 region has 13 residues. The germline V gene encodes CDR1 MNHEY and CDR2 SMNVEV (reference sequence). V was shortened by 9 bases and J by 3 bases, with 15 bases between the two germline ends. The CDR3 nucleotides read TGTGCCAGGGAATATGAGGATAGCTACGAGCAGTACTTC. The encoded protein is CAREYEDSYEQYF.

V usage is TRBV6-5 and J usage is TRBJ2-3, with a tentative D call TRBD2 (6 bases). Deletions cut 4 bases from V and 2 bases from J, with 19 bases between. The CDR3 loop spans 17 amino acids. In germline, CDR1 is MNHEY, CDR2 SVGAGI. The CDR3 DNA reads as TGTGCCAGCAGTTCCCGAAGTAGCGGAGGATTCACAGATACGCAGTATTTT. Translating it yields CASSSRSSGGFTDTQYF.

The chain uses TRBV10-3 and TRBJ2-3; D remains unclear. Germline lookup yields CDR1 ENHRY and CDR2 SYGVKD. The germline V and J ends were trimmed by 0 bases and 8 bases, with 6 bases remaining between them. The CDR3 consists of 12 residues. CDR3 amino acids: CAISESTTTQYF. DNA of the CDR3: TGTGCCATCAGTGAGTCAACAACTACGCAGTATTTT.

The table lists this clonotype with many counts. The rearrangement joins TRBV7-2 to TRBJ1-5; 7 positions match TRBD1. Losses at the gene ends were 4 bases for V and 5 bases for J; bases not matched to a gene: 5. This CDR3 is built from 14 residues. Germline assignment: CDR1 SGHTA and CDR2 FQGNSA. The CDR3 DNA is TGTGCCAGCAGCTCCCAACAGGGGTATCAGCCCCAGCATTTT. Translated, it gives CASSSQQGYQPQHF.

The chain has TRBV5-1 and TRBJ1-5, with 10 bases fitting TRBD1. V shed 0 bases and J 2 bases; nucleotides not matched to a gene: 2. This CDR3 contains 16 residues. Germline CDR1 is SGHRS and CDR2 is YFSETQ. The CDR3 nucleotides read TGCGCCAGCAGCTTGGCCGGGACAGGGGGCAATCAGCCCCAGCATTTT. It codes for CASSLAGTGGNQPQHF.

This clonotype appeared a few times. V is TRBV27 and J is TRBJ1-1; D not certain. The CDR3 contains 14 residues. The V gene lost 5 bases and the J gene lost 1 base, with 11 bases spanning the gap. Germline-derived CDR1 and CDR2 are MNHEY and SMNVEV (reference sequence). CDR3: CASSPRPRNTEAFF. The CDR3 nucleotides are TGTGCCAGCAGTCCTCGTCCCAGGAACACTGAAGCTTTCTTT.

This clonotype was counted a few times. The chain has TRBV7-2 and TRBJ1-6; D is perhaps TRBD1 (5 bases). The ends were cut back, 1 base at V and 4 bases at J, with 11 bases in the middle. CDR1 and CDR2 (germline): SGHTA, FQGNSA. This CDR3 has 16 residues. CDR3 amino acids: CASSLGGISYNSPLHF. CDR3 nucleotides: TGTGCCAGCAGCTTAGGGGGGATTAGTTATAATTCACCCCTCCACTTT.

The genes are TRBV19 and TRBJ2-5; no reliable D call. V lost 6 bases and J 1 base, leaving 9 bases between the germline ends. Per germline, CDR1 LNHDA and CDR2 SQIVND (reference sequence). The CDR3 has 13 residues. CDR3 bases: TGTGCCAGTAGCTCGGACGGCCAAGAGACCCAGTACTTC. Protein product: CASSSDGQETQYF.

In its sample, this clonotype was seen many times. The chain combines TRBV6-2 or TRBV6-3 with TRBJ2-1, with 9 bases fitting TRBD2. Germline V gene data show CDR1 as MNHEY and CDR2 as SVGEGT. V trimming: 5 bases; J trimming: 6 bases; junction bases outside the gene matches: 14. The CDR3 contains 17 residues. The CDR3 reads CASSNPRGGRRSNEQFF. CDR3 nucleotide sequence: TGTGCCAGCAGTAACCCGCGGGGGGGCCGGCGGAGCAATGAGCAGTTCTTC.